The rows below give T cell receptor beta chains drawn from one sample of a study of lymphopenia after photon versus proton radiotherapy. TCRdb's copy holds only in-frame clones and misses some; the assay was immunoSEQ multiplex PCR. The sample lists tens of thousands of clones, approximately 87% occurring once. Sequenced material: peripheral blood, taken from a patient treated with proton-based radiotherapy. The receptors were sampled from a woman aged 55-75 years with cholangiocarcinoma. Some clones in this sample may be carry-over from other donors' samples. CDR3s include the opening cysteine and the closing phenylalanine or tryptophan. The D gene is left open where the match is weak. Only part of the rows carry a size: once, few, many, or a class if the clone is expanded.

j_gene: TRBJ1-3
abundance: .
d_gene: .
v_gene: TRBV7-2
CDR3nt: TGTGCCAGCAGCTCTAGGGCCACACACTCTGGAAACACCATATATTTT
CDR3aa: CASSSRATHSGNTIYF

j_gene: TRBJ1-4
abundance: .
d_gene: .
v_gene: TRBV7-2
CDR3nt: TGTGCCAGCAGCTTAGGGGTTGCACGGAGGAAGGAAAAACTGTTTTTT
CDR3aa: CASSLGVARRKEKLFF

j_gene: TRBJ1-5
abundance: once
d_gene: .
v_gene: TRBV7-2
CDR3nt: TGTGCCAGCAGCTTATTTGGTCAGCCCCAGCATTTT
CDR3aa: CASSLFGQPQHF

j_gene: TRBJ1-4
abundance: .
d_gene: .
v_gene: TRBV30
CDR3nt: TGTGCCTGGAATCCGGGAGGCCCAGGAAGGATAAAACTGTTTTTT
CDR3aa: CAWNPGGPGRIKLFF

j_gene: TRBJ1-6
abundance: .
d_gene: .
v_gene: TRBV2
CDR3nt: TGTGCCAGCAGTGACGGCACAGCTCCCTATAATTCACCCCTCCACTTT
CDR3aa: CASSDGTAPYNSPLHF

j_gene: TRBJ1-1
abundance: .
d_gene: TRBD1
v_gene: TRBV2
CDR3nt: TGTGCCAGCAGTCCTCCCGGGACAGGGGTGGGAACTGAAGCTTTCTTT
CDR3aa: CASSPPGTGVGTEAFF

j_gene: TRBJ2-1
abundance: .
d_gene: .
v_gene: TRBV9
CDR3nt: TGTGCCAGCAGCAATAGCGGCCCCTACAATGAGCAGTTCTTC
CDR3aa: CASSNSGPYNEQFF

j_gene: TRBJ2-2
abundance: .
d_gene: .
v_gene: TRBV9
CDR3nt: TGTGCCAGCAGCGTAGTCCCGCCGCGGGAGCTGTTTTTT
CDR3aa: CASSVVPPRELFF

j_gene: TRBJ1-5
abundance: .
d_gene: .
v_gene: TRBV18
CDR3nt: TGTGCCAGCTCACCAGGATCAGGAAGCAATCAGCCCCAGCATTTT
CDR3aa: CASSPGSGSNQPQHF

j_gene: TRBJ2-5
abundance: few
d_gene: TRBD2
v_gene: TRBV2
CDR3nt: TGTGCCAGCAGGCGGACTAGCGGGGGGGCCGAGGGAGAGACCCAGTACTTC
CDR3aa: CASRRTSGGAEGETQYF

j_gene: TRBJ2-5
abundance: .
d_gene: TRBD2
v_gene: TRBV5-1
CDR3nt: TGCGCCAGCAGCTTCTATCTAGCGGGAGAAGAGACCCAGTACTTC
CDR3aa: CASSFYLAGEETQYF

j_gene: TRBJ2-3
abundance: .
d_gene: .
v_gene: TRBV7-2
CDR3nt: TGTGCCAGCAGCTACCAGTTCACAGATACGCAGTATTTT
CDR3aa: CASSYQFTDTQYF

j_gene: TRBJ2-7
abundance: .
d_gene: .
v_gene: TRBV19
CDR3nt: TGTGCCAGTACCAATATGGGACCCCCCTACGAGCAGTACTTC
CDR3aa: CASTNMGPPYEQYF

j_gene: TRBJ2-7
abundance: .
d_gene: .
v_gene: TRBV21-1
CDR3nt: TGTGCCAGCAGCCCCGGCCTTGCGACTCAAACCTACGAGCAGTACTTC
CDR3aa: CASSPGLATQTYEQYF

j_gene: TRBJ2-1
abundance: .
d_gene: .
v_gene: TRBV12-5
CDR3nt: TGTGCTAGTGCCGGAGGAGGGGTGATACTGTACAATGAGCAGTTCTTC
CDR3aa: CASAGGGVILYNEQFF

j_gene: TRBJ2-7
abundance: .
d_gene: TRBD1
v_gene: TRBV4-3
CDR3nt: TGCGCCAGCAGCCAAGGGGGACAGGGGGACTACGAGCAGTACTTC
CDR3aa: CASSQGGQGDYEQYF

j_gene: TRBJ2-7
abundance: few
d_gene: .
v_gene: TRBV21-1
CDR3nt: TGTGCCAGCAGCACCCCCGGGCTAGCCTTAAGCTCCTACGAGCAGTACTTC
CDR3aa: CASSTPGLALSSYEQYF

j_gene: TRBJ2-3
abundance: .
d_gene: .
v_gene: TRBV27
CDR3nt: TGTGCCAGCAGTTCCGGGACGCATAGCACAGATACGCAGTATTTT
CDR3aa: CASSSGTHSTDTQYF

j_gene: TRBJ2-5
abundance: .
d_gene: TRBD2
v_gene: TRBV10-2
CDR3nt: TGCGCCAGCAGTGGTACTAGCGGGAGCCTGTGGGAGACCCAGTACTTC
CDR3aa: CASSGTSGSLWETQYF

j_gene: TRBJ1-4
abundance: .
d_gene: .
v_gene: TRBV28
CDR3nt: TGTGCCAGCCACTTAGGGGGACCCTCTAATGAAAAACTGTTTTTT
CDR3aa: CASHLGGPSNEKLFF

j_gene: TRBJ1-5
abundance: few
d_gene: .
v_gene: TRBV7-9
CDR3nt: TGTGCCAGCAGCTTGGCGGGGGAGATCAGCAATCAGCCCCAGCATTTT
CDR3aa: CASSLAGEISNQPQHF

j_gene: TRBJ2-2
abundance: .
d_gene: .
v_gene: TRBV12-5
CDR3nt: TGTGCTAGTGGTTTAGGGCACGGGAACACCGGGGAGCTGTTTTTT
CDR3aa: CASGLGHGNTGELFF

j_gene: TRBJ1-2
abundance: .
d_gene: TRBD1
v_gene: TRBV5-8
CDR3nt: TGTGCCAGCAGCCCAAAACAGGGGCTCTATGGCTACACCTTC
CDR3aa: CASSPKQGLYGYTF

j_gene: TRBJ2-5
abundance: .
d_gene: .
v_gene: TRBV7-8
CDR3nt: TGTGCCAGCAGCTTAGCGTCGGGGATCCAAGAGACCCAGTACTTC
CDR3aa: CASSLASGIQETQYF

j_gene: TRBJ2-7
abundance: .
d_gene: TRBD2
v_gene: TRBV7-6
CDR3nt: TGTGCCAGCAGCTTAAATCTAGCGGGAGGGTACGAGCAGTACTTC
CDR3aa: CASSLNLAGGYEQYF

j_gene: TRBJ2-3
abundance: .
d_gene: .
v_gene: TRBV7-6
CDR3nt: TGTGCCAGCAGCTCCGGCCTTTTGGATACGCAGTATTTT
CDR3aa: CASSSGLLDTQYF

j_gene: TRBJ2-7
abundance: .
d_gene: .
v_gene: TRBV27
CDR3nt: TGTGCCAGCAGTTTGAAGGGCAACTCATACGAGCAGTACTTC
CDR3aa: CASSLKGNSYEQYF

j_gene: TRBJ1-3
abundance: .
d_gene: .
v_gene: TRBV5-5
CDR3nt: TGTGCCAGCAGCTCCGCTACGCGGCGGGCGGGTGGAAACACCATATATTTT
CDR3aa: CASSSATRRAGGNTIYF

j_gene: TRBJ1-2
abundance: .
d_gene: .
v_gene: TRBV14
CDR3nt: TGTGCCAGCAGCCAACAACCCCACAGTGGCTACACCTTC
CDR3aa: CASSQQPHSGYTF

j_gene: TRBJ2-1
abundance: once
d_gene: .
v_gene: TRBV5-1
CDR3nt: TGCGCCAGCAGCTTGAGAATAGATGGGGGGAATGAGCAGTTCTTC
CDR3aa: CASSLRIDGGNEQFF

j_gene: TRBJ1-1
abundance: once
d_gene: .
v_gene: TRBV29-1
CDR3nt: TGCAGCGCCATCCGAGGGGGGCCTGAAGCTTTCTTT
CDR3aa: CSAIRGGPEAFF

j_gene: TRBJ2-7
abundance: .
d_gene: TRBD2
v_gene: TRBV7-2
CDR3nt: TGTGCCAGCAGCTTAGGACTAGCGGGAGCCCACGAGCAGTACTTC
CDR3aa: CASSLGLAGAHEQYF

j_gene: TRBJ2-2
abundance: .
d_gene: TRBD2
v_gene: TRBV7-2
CDR3nt: TGTGCCAGCAGCCAAGCGGGGATGAACACCGGGGAGCTGTTTTTT
CDR3aa: CASSQAGMNTGELFF

j_gene: TRBJ1-2
abundance: .
d_gene: .
v_gene: TRBV4-1
CDR3nt: TGCGCCAGCAGCCAACGCCTTGGAGGAGGGGGGGGCTACACCTTC
CDR3aa: CASSQRLGGGGGYTF

j_gene: TRBJ1-5
abundance: .
d_gene: TRBD1
v_gene: TRBV5-8
CDR3nt: TGTGCCGGGTCTTCTCGGGACAGTTATCAGCCCCAGCATTTT
CDR3aa: CAGSSRDSYQPQHF

j_gene: TRBJ1-1
abundance: .
d_gene: .
v_gene: TRBV28
CDR3nt: TGTGCCAGCAGAGGGAGCCATATGAACACTGAAGCTTTCTTT
CDR3aa: CASRGSHMNTEAFF

j_gene: TRBJ2-3
abundance: once
d_gene: .
v_gene: TRBV10-1
CDR3nt: TGCGCCAGCAGTGAGTGGGGAGACTTGACAGATACGCAGTATTTT
CDR3aa: CASSEWGDLTDTQYF

j_gene: TRBJ2-7
abundance: .
d_gene: .
v_gene: TRBV6-5
CDR3nt: TGTGCCAGCAGTTACCAAGGCAGGTTATTCGGCGAGCAGTACTTC
CDR3aa: CASSYQGRLFGEQYF

j_gene: TRBJ1-4
abundance: .
d_gene: .
v_gene: TRBV5-8
CDR3nt: TGTGCCAGCAGCCAAGTAGGGGACCGGGGGAATGAAAAACTGTTTTTT
CDR3aa: CASSQVGDRGNEKLFF

j_gene: TRBJ1-4
abundance: .
d_gene: TRBD1
v_gene: TRBV7-9
CDR3nt: TGTGCCAGCAGCCCGGACAGGGTTAATGAAAAACTGTTTTTT
CDR3aa: CASSPDRVNEKLFF

j_gene: TRBJ2-2
abundance: .
d_gene: TRBD2
v_gene: TRBV7-7
CDR3nt: TGTGCTAGCAGCTTAGAACCTAGCGGGGCGAACACCGGGGAGCTGTTTTTT
CDR3aa: CASSLEPSGANTGELFF

j_gene: TRBJ2-7
abundance: .
d_gene: .
v_gene: TRBV10-3
CDR3nt: TGTGCCATCAGCGCCTCGGGGCCCGAGCAGTACTTC
CDR3aa: CAISASGPEQYF

j_gene: TRBJ2-1
abundance: .
d_gene: .
v_gene: TRBV18
CDR3nt: TGTGCCAGCTCCGCGGGGCTATCTGGCATAGGTGAGCAGTTCTTC
CDR3aa: CASSAGLSGIGEQFF

j_gene: TRBJ2-6
abundance: once
d_gene: TRBD1
v_gene: TRBV5-1
CDR3nt: TGCGCCAGCAGCTTGGGGACAGGGTCCGGGGCCAACGTCCTGACTTTC
CDR3aa: CASSLGTGSGANVLTF

j_gene: TRBJ2-5
abundance: few
d_gene: .
v_gene: TRBV12-5
CDR3nt: TGTGCTAGTTCGGTCCGACGACAGGGACTCCAAGAGACCCAGTACTTC
CDR3aa: CASSVRRQGLQETQYF

j_gene: TRBJ2-1
abundance: .
d_gene: .
v_gene: TRBV18
CDR3nt: TGTGCCAGCTCACCACAAGGTCTCGAGTCCGGGGAGCAGTTCTTC
CDR3aa: CASSPQGLESGEQFF

j_gene: TRBJ1-1
abundance: .
d_gene: .
v_gene: TRBV5-1
CDR3nt: TGCGCCAGCAGCTTGGACATTAACACTGAAGCTTTCTTT
CDR3aa: CASSLDINTEAFF

j_gene: TRBJ1-3
abundance: .
d_gene: .
v_gene: TRBV6-5
CDR3nt: TGTGCCAGCAGTCACGACGGAGCCAGAAACACCATATATTTT
CDR3aa: CASSHDGARNTIYF

j_gene: TRBJ2-5
abundance: .
d_gene: .
v_gene: TRBV7-6
CDR3nt: TGTGCCAGCAGCCCCCAGACCCTTGAGGGGGAGACCCAGTACTTC
CDR3aa: CASSPQTLEGETQYF

j_gene: TRBJ1-3
abundance: .
d_gene: .
v_gene: TRBV7-9
CDR3nt: TGTGCCAGCAGAGCTGAACAGGGAGAAGGAAACACCATATATTTT
CDR3aa: CASRAEQGEGNTIYF

j_gene: TRBJ1-1
abundance: .
d_gene: TRBD1
v_gene: TRBV7-2
CDR3nt: TGTGCCAGCAACCGACAGGGATGGAACACTGAAGCTTTCTTT
CDR3aa: CASNRQGWNTEAFF

j_gene: TRBJ1-1
abundance: .
d_gene: .
v_gene: TRBV7-9
CDR3nt: TGTGCCAGCAGCTCCCGATTCCGGGACACTGAAGCTTTCTTT
CDR3aa: CASSSRFRDTEAFF

j_gene: TRBJ2-1
abundance: .
d_gene: .
v_gene: TRBV7-8
CDR3nt: TGTGCCAGCAGCCCGATCAACAGAAGTCCGGACAATGAGCAGTTCTTC
CDR3aa: CASSPINRSPDNEQFF

j_gene: TRBJ2-2
abundance: .
d_gene: TRBD1
v_gene: TRBV12-5
CDR3nt: TGTGCTAGTGCCGACAGGGGCCTTGGCGGGGAGCTGTTTTTT
CDR3aa: CASADRGLGGELFF

j_gene: TRBJ1-2
abundance: .
d_gene: .
v_gene: TRBV9
CDR3nt: TGTGCCAGCAGCGGCAGGCACTATGGCTACACCTTC
CDR3aa: CASSGRHYGYTF